Included here is one TCR beta chain sequence, with context. This clonotype was seen a few times. Its antigen has not been determined. One base away there is no much larger clone; base qualities are not given. To demonstrate the VDJtools post-analysis software, the study profiled TCR beta repertoires from the peripheral blood of 10 to 15 young patients with multiple sclerosis. The multiple sclerosis patients were children and adolescents ranging in age from roughly 6 to 16 years. Library preparation employed PCR. Instrument used: Illumina HiSeq 2500. Unique molecular identifiers were incorporated into TCR beta cDNA libraries to reduce PCR and sequencing biases. Every 1 to 10 million input T cells yielded about 500,000 cDNA molecules, meaning each molecule approximated one T cell. Patient libraries were prepared and sequenced with the same protocol used for the earlier healthy control dataset. Within a given batch, samples were prepared together, multiplexed and sequenced on the same HiSeq lane. As for the authors' bioinformatics: MIGEC handled the raw barcoded reads, throwing out single-read molecular identifier groups before consensus assembly and CDR3 extraction. Clonotype tables were post-analysed with VDJtools, and diversity was normalized by down-sampling all datasets to the smallest sample size. Repertoire overlap clustering matched CDR3 amino acid but not nucleotide sequences to correct batch-related cross-sample contamination. The public reads were quality trimmed at Q25 with fastp and then assembled into clones with MiXCR by TCRdb, keeping productive beta chains. All rows with the same CDR3 protein become a single entry with the most common DNA and genes. TCRdb, rather than the study authors, made the V and J calls. In this sample the table shows approximately 460,000 distinct CDR3 sequences, 45% of which occur a single time. The ten largest clones add up to 9% to 14% of the sample.

The sample is drawn from a study of post-analysis software for immune sequencing data (dated by TCRdb to 2014 to 2015). Regarding the study in general: Relapsing-remitting, secondary progressive and progressive-relapsing multiple sclerosis were recorded as disease courses, and subtype annotation was lacking for some patients. The multiple sclerosis patient repertoires were compared with 10 to 12 previously published healthy control repertoires from donors aged roughly 6 to 27 years. A subset of samples was prepared in parallel using single-end sample barcoding, then pooled and co-amplified after Illumina adapter ligation.

There are 14 amino acids in the CDR3, from cysteine to phenylalanine inclusive. The CDR3 DNA has 42 bases and is translated from base 1. V was cut back by 0 bases and J by 4 bases, leaving a gap of 7 bases between them. CDR1 MNHEY and CDR2 SMNVEV were looked up in the germline V gene (reference sequence). Overall study results and their limits: Multiple sclerosis patients had significantly lower normalized Chao1 diversity than controls, a result that suggests substantial peripheral T-cell clonal expansion. The multiple sclerosis patient group was slightly younger than the control group. When samples were clustered directly using the F measure, samples prepared in the same batch co-clustered strongly, which prompted a batch-effect correction. Significantly higher frequencies in patients than in controls were found for five or six TRBV segments, including TRBV5-6, TRBV5-1 and TRBV20-1.

The clonotype was recovered from a girl aged 5 to 17 with multiple sclerosis. The sample was blood. The chain is made from TRBV27 and TRBJ1-5; a tentative D match to TRBD1 spans 5 bases. In nucleotide form, the sequence is TGTGCCAGCAGTTTATCAAGGGGAAATCAGCCCCAGCATTTT. The translation is CASSLSRGNQPQHF.